One sample yielded the 25 T cell receptor beta chains listed below, sequenced in a study of shared clonotypes between healthy human individuals. Libraries were prepared by immunoSEQ multiplex PCR; TCRdb keeps only in-frame clonotypes and omits some of them. The sample has over 950,000 clones; approximately 80% are singletons. The specimen sequenced was memory CD4+ T cells from PBMCs. Indicated subset: CD45RA-negative fraction. Receptors originate from a man between 18 and 29 years old in good health. Some clones in this sample may be carry-over from other donors' samples.

The chain has TRBV9 and TRBJ2-7, with 9 nucleotides matching TRBD2. There are 16 residues in the CDR3. The V gene end was trimmed by 1 base and the J gene end by 4 bases; junction bases not matched to a gene: 9. CDR1 and CDR2 (germline): SGDLS, YYNGEE. The CDR3 reads CASSVSAGGPEYEQYF. The CDR3, as DNA: TGTGCCAGCAGCGTAAGTGCGGGAGGGCCTGAATACGAGCAGTACTTC.

This chain links TRBV7-6 with TRBJ2-3; 13 bases agree with TRBD2. This CDR3 comprises 16 residues. The V gene's germline CDR1 is SGHVS and CDR2 FNYEAQ. V was pared by 4 bases and J by 8 bases, with 9 bases of the junction left unmatched. CDR3 loop: CASSSRTSGSGGTQYF. The CDR3 coding sequence is TGTGCCAGCAGCTCCCGGACTAGCGGGAGTGGGGGTACGCAGTATTTT.

The V and J genes are TRBV21-1 and TRBJ2-1; the DNA was not used to check the table's D call, TRBD1. TRBV21-1 is designated a pseudogene. The CDR3 is 12 amino acids. CDR3 sequence: CASSKGDREQFF. In DNA form, the CDR3 reads TGTGCCAGCAGCAAAGGGGACAGAGAGCAGTTCTTC.

This clone appeared once. In DNA form, the CDR3 reads TGTGCCAGCAGTCCTAGGCCTGCGGGGCTCTATGGCTACACCTTC. It yields the protein CASSPRPAGLYGYTF. The chain combines TRBV28 with TRBJ1-2; D possibly corresponds to TRBD1 (5 bases). The CDR3 length is 15 residues. From germline, CDR1 is MDHEN and CDR2 SYDVKM. Trimming shortened V by 5 bases and J by 4 bases, and 17 bases separated the two germline ends.

This clone was picked up many times. Other DNA variants within this sample encode the same CDR3. This sequence joins TRBV7-9 and TRBJ1-5; D is uncertain. This CDR3 region has 13 residues. Germline-derived CDR1 and CDR2 are SEHNR and FQNEAQ (reference sequence). Trimming took off 4 bases at V and 1 base at J, with 5 bases between the two ends. The CDR3 is CASSSGSNQPQHF. CDR3 sequence (DNA): TGTGCCAGCAGCTCAGGCAGCAATCAGCCCCAGCATTTT.

This rearrangement joins TRBV6-1 to TRBJ2-5; TRBD1 agrees at 7 bases. The germline gives CDR1 MNHNS, CDR2 SASEGT. CDR3 length equals 12 residues. V was pared by 9 bases and J by 1 base, with 2 bases of the junction left unmatched. CDR3 residues: CASDRVQETQYF. In DNA form, the CDR3 reads TGTGCCAGTGACAGGGTCCAAGAGACCCAGTACTTC.

The V and J genes are TRBV4-2 and TRBJ1-6; D possibly corresponds to TRBD1 (6 bases). This CDR3 comprises 15 residues. Germline-derived CDR1 and CDR2 are LGHNA and YNFKEQ. V was cut by 3 bases and J by 7 bases, with 13 bases left in between. CDR3 sequence (DNA): TGTGCCAGCAGCCATCCTGACAGGTGGAATTCACCCCTCCACTTT. Its protein product is CASSHPDRWNSPLHF.

This clone was seen a handful of times. The rearrangement links TRBV11-2 to TRBJ2-7, with D tentatively TRBD1 (6 bases). The CDR3 has 15 amino acids. V shed 0 bases and J shed 0 bases, with 9 bases lying between them. CDR1 is SGHAT and CDR2 is FQNNGV in the germline V gene. This chain's CDR3 is CASSLDSDSSYEQYF. In nucleotides, the CDR3 is TGTGCCAGCAGCTTAGATTCGGACAGCTCCTACGAGCAGTACTTC.

This rearrangement joins TRBV7-2 to TRBJ2-7; TRBD2 aligns across 7 bases. In germline, CDR1 is SGHTA, CDR2 FQGNSA. The CDR3 sequence is 14 residues long. J gave up 2 bases and V 5 bases, and 6 bases lay outside the gene matches. The CDR3 sequence is CASSPLAQTYEQYF. The CDR3 DNA reads as TGTGCCAGCAGCCCACTAGCGCAGACCTACGAGCAGTACTTC.

At least ten counts were recorded for this clone. Within the sample, other DNA sequences also encode this same CDR3. The gene calls are TRBV5-1 and TRBJ2-1; TRBD2 matches 9 bases. The CDR3 totals 16 residues. With 5 bases clipped from V and 5 bases from J, the junction kept 11 bases outside the gene matches. The V gene's germline CDR1 is SGHRS and CDR2 YFSETQ. CDR3 residues: CASSRGPLAGDNEQFF. CDR3 nucleotide sequence: TGCGCCAGCAGTCGCGGTCCATTAGCGGGGGACAATGAGCAGTTCTTC. Combining the CDR3 with reference TRBV5-1 and TRBJ2-1 gives the whole variable domain KAGVTQTPRYLIKTRGQQVTLSCSPISGHRSVSWYQQTPGQGLQFLFEYFSETQRNKGNFPGRFSGRQFSNSRSEMNVSTLELGDSALYLCASSRGPLAGDNEQFFGPGTRLTVL.

In its sample, this clone was seen once. The rearrangement joins TRBV5-4 to TRBJ2-3; perhaps TRBD1 as D (5 bases). The CDR3 extends over 16 amino acids. Per germline, CDR1 SGHNT and CDR2 YYREEE (reference sequence). Deletions cut 0 bases from V and 2 bases from J, with 13 bases between. CDR3: CASSLDGAYNTDTQYF. For the CDR3, the DNA is TGTGCCAGCAGCTTGGATGGGGCTTACAACACAGATACGCAGTATTTT.

The chain joins TRBV19 to TRBJ2-1; 9 bases align to TRBD1. The CDR3 totals 15 residues. J lost 2 bases, V lost 4 bases, and 3 bases had no gene match. Germline CDR1 and CDR2: LNHDA and SQIVND (reference sequence). CDR3 in DNA: TGTGCCAGTAGTACCCGGACAGGGGCCTACAATGAGCAGTTCTTC. Residues: CASSTRTGAYNEQFF.

The rearrangement joins TRBV29-1 to TRBJ1-2, with TRBD1 identical over 9 bases. Germline CDR1 reads SQVTM; CDR2 reads ANQGSEA. The CDR3 has 14 amino acids. V lost 2 bases and J lost 8; bases outside the gene matches: 9. The DNA for the CDR3 is TGCAGCGTTGAAAACCGGGACAGGGCCAGCGGCTACACCTTC. This encodes CSVENRDRASGYTF.

V gene TRBV6-5 combines with J gene TRBJ2-3; 8 positions match TRBD2. The germline CDR1 and CDR2 sequences are MNHEY and SVGAGI. This CDR3 is 15 amino acids long. J lost 0 bases, V lost 4 bases, and 3 bases had no gene match. This chain's CDR3 is CASSFSGGSTDTQYF. The CDR3 DNA follows: TGTGCCAGCAGTTTTTCGGGAGGGAGCACAGATACGCAGTATTTT.

This clone came up once. The genes are TRBV2 and TRBJ1-5, with D perhaps matching TRBD1 (6 bases). This CDR3 has 15 amino acids. Looked up from germline, CDR1 is SNHLY and CDR2 is FYNNEI. Trimming pared 3 bases from V and 4 bases from J, leaving 13 bases between. CDR3 nucleotides: TGTGCCAGCAGTGATGGGGACACCAAAAATCAGCCCCAGCATTTT. Translation gives CASSDGDTKNQPQHF.

The gene calls are TRBV28 and TRBJ1-5; TRBD1 matches 12 bases. Germline CDR1 and CDR2: MDHEN and SYDVKM. V was clipped by 5 bases and J by 6 bases; unmatched bases: 5. The CDR3 consists of 15 residues. DNA for the CDR3: TGTGCCAGCAGTGTGAGGGACAGGGGGCGTCAGCCCCAGCATTTT. Its protein product is CASSVRDRGRQPQHF.

This rearrangement joins TRBV5-6 to TRBJ1-5; 9 nucleotides match TRBD1. Trimming cost V 2 bases and J 4 bases; bases outside gene matches: 4. The CDR3 is 15 amino acids. Germline CDR1 is SGHDT and CDR2 is YYEEEE. The CDR3 region has the DNA TGTGCCAGCAGCTTTTCCGACAGGGGGAATCAGCCCCAGCATTTT. It encodes CASSFSDRGNQPQHF.

The chain uses TRBV7-9 and TRBJ2-7, with TRBD1 identical over 8 bases. J lost 2 bases, V lost 3 bases, and 3 bases had no gene match. CDR1 and CDR2 (germline): SEHNR, FQNEAQ (reference sequence). The CDR3 covers 14 residues. DNA for the CDR3: TGTGCCAGCAGCTTTTACAGGGGGACCTACGAGCAGTACTTC. Translating it yields CASSFYRGTYEQYF. Variable domain in full (rest from reference TRBV7-9 and TRBJ2-7): DTGVSQNPRHKITKRGQNVTFRCDPISEHNRLYWYRQTLGQGPEFLTYFQNEAQLEKSRLLSDRFSAERPKGSFSTLEIQRTEQGDSAMYLCASSFYRGTYEQYFGPGTRLTVT.

The chain links TRBV2 to TRBJ1-2, with D maybe TRBD1 (5 bases). V was pared by 4 bases and J by 4 bases, with 16 bases between. The length of the CDR3 is 15 residues. Germline CDR1 reads SNHLY; CDR2 reads FYNNEI. CDR3 region: CASSGGLPRGYGYTF. CDR3 nucleotide sequence: TGTGCCAGCAGTGGGGGCCTTCCGAGGGGCTATGGCTACACCTTC. Using reference TRBV2 and TRBJ1-2 for the parts outside the CDR3, the full variable domain is EPEVTQTPSHQVTQMGQEVILRCVPISNHLYFYWYRQILGQKVEFLVSFYNNEISEKSEIFDDQFSVERPDGSNFTLKIRSTKLEDSAMYFCASSGGLPRGYGYTFGSGTRLTVV.

V and J are TRBV7-2 and TRBJ2-7, with 7 bases that match TRBD2. The CDR3 is 14 residues long. Germline lookup yields CDR1 SGHTA and CDR2 FQGNSA. The J segment lost 2 bases and the V segment lost 2 bases, leaving 3 bases of the junction unmatched. The CDR3 here is CASSLSGTAYEQYF. The CDR3 DNA is TGTGCCAGCAGCTTAAGCGGGACGGCCTACGAGCAGTACTTC.

This chain joins TRBV6-6 and TRBJ2-7; tentatively, D is TRBD2 (6 bases). Trimming removed 2 bases at V and 3 bases at J, with 17 bases between. Germline V CDR1 and CDR2: MNHNY, SVGAGI (reference sequence). The CDR3 consists of 16 residues. CDR3 bases: TGTGCCAGCAGTTACGGCGGGCGGAGGAGGGTCTACGAGCAGTACTTC. Translation gives CASSYGGRRRVYEQYF.

This chain uses TRBV19 with TRBJ2-5; 13 nucleotides agree with TRBD2. V shed 5 bases, J shed 1 base, and the junction held 4 bases outside the gene matches. The germline V gene encodes CDR1 LNHDA and CDR2 SQIVND (reference sequence). This CDR3 has 16 residues. The CDR3 DNA reads as TGTGCCAGTAGTTTCCGACTAGCGGGGGGCCAAGAGACCCAGTACTTC. This gives the protein CASSFRLAGGQETQYF. The complete variable domain, with remaining parts taken from reference TRBV19 and TRBJ2-5, reads DGGITQSPKYLFRKEGQNVTLSCEQNLNHDAMYWYRQDPGQGLRLIYYSQIVNDFQKGDIAEGYSVSREKKESFPLTVTSAQKNPTAFYLCASSFRLAGGQETQYFGPGTRLLVL.

The chain couples TRBV5-1 to TRBJ1-4; 7 positions match TRBD1. The CDR3 contains 14 residues. Trimming cost V 4 bases and J 3 bases; bases outside gene matches: 3. Germline V gene sequence: CDR1 SGHRS, CDR2 YFSETQ. Written as DNA, the CDR3 is TGCGCCAGCAGCACAGGGGTCGCTAATGAAAAACTGTTTTTT. Amino acid sequence: CASSTGVANEKLFF.

The CDR3 region has the DNA TGTGCCAGCAGCTTATCAACAGCTAACTATGGCTACACCTTC. Protein product: CASSLSTANYGYTF. The chain recombines TRBV7-8 with TRBJ1-2, with D unresolved. Germline assignment: CDR1 SGHVS and CDR2 FQNEAQ. V dropped 2 bases and J dropped 0 bases, with 7 bases sitting between them. The CDR3 runs to 14 residues. Combining the CDR3 with reference TRBV7-8 and TRBJ1-2 gives the whole variable domain GAGVSQSPRYKVAKRGQDVALRCDPISGHVSLFWYQQALGQGPEFLTYFQNEAQLDKSGLPSDRFFAERPEGSVSTLKIQRTQQEDSAVYLCASSLSTANYGYTFGSGTRLTVV.

The genes are TRBV9 and TRBJ2-5; 7 bases are a match to TRBD2. After removal of 4 bases from V and 8 bases from J, the junction contained 20 bases not matched to a gene. This CDR3 is 17 amino acids long. Looked up from germline, CDR1 is SGDLS and CDR2 is YYNGEE. CDR3 bases: TGTGCCAGCAGCCCAGGCGGGAGCGGGATAGGCCTCGGAACCCAGTACTTC. As protein: CASSPGGSGIGLGTQYF.